Listed below are T cell receptor beta chains from one sample, sequenced in a study of T cell changes during pregnancy in multiple sclerosis. Data came from immunoSEQ multiplex PCR; TCRdb stores just in-frame clones and leaves some out. The sample consists of approximately 51,000 clones, 90% to 95% of them appearing once. The sequences come from peripheral blood, collected in the second trimester of pregnancy. These receptors were collected from a female donor with multiple sclerosis, enrolled in a pregnancy study. Each CDR3 is given with its conserved first and last residue. The D gene is left open where the match is weak. Some rows have no size entry. The others give once, few or many, or a class for an expanded clone.

V	J	D	size	CDR3	DNA
TRBV30	TRBJ1-4	.	.	CAWRALKQGKLFF	TGTGCCTGGAGGGCCCTCAAACAGGGAAAACTGTTTTTT
TRBV4-3	TRBJ1-3	.	.	CASSQRVVGPSPGNTIYF	TGCGCCAGCAGCCAACGAGTGGTCGGTCCCTCGCCTGGAAACACCATATATTTT
TRBV15	TRBJ1-2	.	.	CATSREGKGVFGYTF	TGTGCCACCAGCAGGGAGGGGAAAGGGGTCTTTGGCTACACCTTC
TRBV5-1	TRBJ2-1	.	.	CASSWPWSGVSNEQFF	TGCGCCAGCAGCTGGCCGTGGTCAGGGGTCAGCAATGAGCAGTTCTTC
TRBV2	TRBJ1-1	TRBD1	.	CASNPGQGAGAFF	TGTGCCAGCAACCCGGGACAGGGGGCAGGAGCTTTCTTT
TRBV7-9	TRBJ2-1	.	.	CASSRLADNEQFF	TGTGCCAGCAGCCGCCTGGCGGACAATGAGCAGTTCTTC
TRBV14	TRBJ1-5	.	once	CASSQQGDQPQHF	TGTGCCAGCAGCCAACAGGGTGATCAGCCCCAGCATTTT
TRBV7-2	TRBJ2-7	TRBD2	few	CASSLALSGGSYEQYF	TGTGCCAGCAGCTTAGCGTTGTCGGGAGGGTCCTACGAGCAGTACTTC
TRBV27	TRBJ2-1	.	.	CASSLIGGSDEQFF	TGTGCCAGCAGTTTAATAGGTGGGAGCGATGAGCAGTTCTTC
TRBV7-2	TRBJ1-1	TRBD1	.	CASAQGARRGRSQTEAFF	TGTGCCAGCGCCCAGGGGGCCCGGCGGGGTCGCAGTCAGACTGAAGCTTTCTTT
TRBV19	TRBJ1-6	TRBD1	.	CASRTDRGTRSPLHF	TGTGCCAGTAGAACGGACAGGGGTACGAGGTCACCCCTCCACTTT
TRBV7-2	TRBJ2-3	TRBD2	.	CASSSSGRSGDTQYF	TGTGCCAGCAGCTCTAGCGGGAGATCAGGAGATACGCAGTATTTT
TRBV5-6	TRBJ2-2	.	.	CASSLPHRANTGELFF	TGTGCCAGCAGCTTACCCCACCGAGCGAACACCGGGGAGCTGTTTTTT
TRBV28	TRBJ1-5	.	.	CASGPWTETNQPQHF	TGTGCCAGCGGCCCTTGGACAGAAACGAATCAGCCCCAGCATTTT
TRBV4-3	TRBJ1-2	.	.	CASSQDRTTGNYGYTF	TGCGCCAGCAGCCAGGATCGGACAACAGGGAACTATGGCTACACCTTC
TRBV14	TRBJ2-1	.	.	CASSSTTRVYNEQFF	TGTGCCAGCAGCTCCACGACGAGGGTCTACAATGAGCAGTTCTTC
TRBV25-1	TRBJ2-3	.	.	CASSVRSWDTQYF	TGTGCCAGCAGTGTAAGAAGCTGGGATACGCAGTATTTT
TRBV18	TRBJ2-7	.	.	CASSLGAYEQYF	TGTGCCAGCTCACTAGGAGCCTACGAGCAGTACTTC
TRBV7-2	TRBJ1-5	.	.	CASSLFGTSNQPQHF	TGTGCCAGCAGCTTATTCGGGACAAGCAATCAGCCCCAGCATTTT
TRBV19	TRBJ2-3	TRBD1	.	CASSIRRTGSTDTQYF	TGTGCCAGTAGTATAAGGAGGACAGGGAGCACAGATACGCAGTATTTT
TRBV29-1	TRBJ2-7	TRBD2	.	CSVGWPSGSSEQYF	TGCAGCGTGGGGTGGCCTAGCGGGTCCTCAGAGCAGTACTTC
TRBV11-2	TRBJ2-1	TRBD2	once	CASSLSGTNAYNEQFF	TGTGCCAGCAGCCTATCCGGGACTAACGCCTACAATGAGCAGTTCTTC
TRBV30	TRBJ2-3	TRBD2	.	CAWSGAGGTDTQYF	TGTGCCTGGAGCGGTGCGGGAGGCACAGATACGCAGTATTTT
TRBV7-9	TRBJ2-2	.	.	CASSSDRHGGELFF	TGTGCCAGCAGCTCCGACAGGCATGGCGGGGAGCTGTTTTTT
TRBV5-6	TRBJ1-5	.	.	CASSLGASNQPQHF	TGTGCCAGCAGCTTGGGGGCTAGCAATCAGCCCCAGCATTTT
TRBV27	TRBJ2-3	TRBD1	.	CASTHRPGQGRTSSTDTQYF	TGTGCCAGCACTCACAGACCGGGACAGGGGCGTACCTCTAGCACAGATACGCAGTATTTT
TRBV7-3	TRBJ2-7	.	.	CASSSIASHSGEQYF	TGTGCCAGCAGCTCGATAGCCTCGCACTCCGGCGAGCAGTACTTC
TRBV7-9	TRBJ2-3	.	once	CASSPSGVSTDTQYF	TGTGCCAGCAGCCCGTCGGGTGTTAGCACAGATACGCAGTATTTT